Below are 26 T cell receptor beta chains sequenced from a single sample in a study of cytomegalovirus exposure and HLA in healthy donors. 13 Jbeta primers and 60 Vbeta primers were used for the PCR. Assay: immunoSEQ multiplex PCR; the TCRdb copy retains only in-frame clones and omits some. The sample has about 130,000 clones; approximately 80% are singletons. Sample: PBMCs. The receptors originated from a man aged 25 to 40 in good health and CMV-seropositive.

The chain carries TRBV7-2 and TRBJ1-2, with 11 bases lining up with TRBD1. This CDR3 comprises 16 residues. Germline CDR1 reads SGHTA; CDR2 reads FQGNSA. J was trimmed by 8 bases and V by 5 bases; bases with no gene match: 13. The CDR3 DNA is TGTGCCAGCAGCCTGATCCCCGGACAGGGGGCAGGAGGCTACACCTTC. This translates into CASSLIPGQGAGGYTF.

This chain uses TRBV9 with TRBJ2-1, with no clear D. Trimming left V 4 bases short and J 7 bases short, with 21 bases between. Germline V CDR1 and CDR2: SGDLS, YYNGEE. CDR3 length: 16 residues. CDR3 sequence: CASSPLNYPSRNEQFF. Here the CDR3 DNA reads TGTGCCAGCAGCCCCCTTAACTACCCCTCGAGGAATGAGCAGTTCTTC.

J is TRBJ2-3 and V is TRBV27; 12 nucleotides align to TRBD2. V gave up 5 bases and J gave up 5 bases; unmatched junction bases: 8. Looked up from germline, CDR1 is MNHEY and CDR2 is SMNVEV (reference sequence). The CDR3 is made up of 16 amino acids. CDR3 nucleotides: TGTGCCAGCAGTAGAAGACTAGCGGGAGTAATAGATACGCAGTATTTT. The encoded protein is CASSRRLAGVIDTQYF.

V usage is TRBV5-6 and J usage is TRBJ1-4; D gene uncertain. This CDR3 comprises 15 residues. V dropped 0 bases and J dropped 7 bases, with 13 bases sitting between them. Germline CDR1 is SGHDT and CDR2 is YYEEEE. The CDR3 protein is CASSLGYLSGEKLFF. The CDR3 DNA reads as TGTGCCAGCAGCTTGGGGTACCTCAGCGGTGAAAAACTGTTTTTT.

CDR3 DNA sequence: TGTGCCAGCAGCTTGGACAGGGGAGGTGAGACCCAGTACTTC. Translating it yields CASSLDRGGETQYF. The chain carries TRBV5-4 and TRBJ2-5; perhaps TRBD1 as D (7 bases). Germline loops: CDR1 SGHNT, CDR2 YYREEE (reference sequence). This CDR3 is 14 amino acids long. Deletions cut 0 bases from V and 5 bases from J, with 11 bases between.

This chain uses TRBV27 with TRBJ2-7; D gene ambiguous. Germline loops: CDR1 MNHEY, CDR2 SMNVEV (reference sequence). The CDR3 spans 11 residues. Trimming pared 6 bases from V and 2 bases from J, leaving 5 bases between. For the CDR3, the DNA is TGTGCCAGCAGCTCAGCCTACGAGCAGTACTTC. Amino acid sequence: CASSSAYEQYF.

This clone was seen only a few times. This chain joins TRBV6-5 and TRBJ1-1; D might be TRBD1 (6 bases). Germline V lookup: CDR1 MNHEY, CDR2 SVGAGI. This CDR3 comprises 13 residues. V was trimmed by 6 bases and J by 4 bases, leaving 12 bases between them. The CDR3 sequence is CASRHRVGTEAFF. In DNA form, the CDR3 reads TGTGCCAGCAGACACAGGGTTGGCACTGAAGCTTTCTTT.

Here the CDR3 reads CACAYLTGVVGETQYF. CDR3 nucleotide sequence: TGTGCCTGTGCCTATCTTACGGGGGTTGTCGGGGAGACCCAGTACTTC. This chain uses TRBV30 with TRBJ2-5, with a possible D match to TRBD2 (6 bases). Germline V CDR1 and CDR2: GTSNPN, SVGIG (reference sequence). The CDR3 has 16 residues. Between the trimmed V and J ends, which lost 6 bases and 5 bases, there was a span of 25 bases.

The V call is TRBV7-2, the J call TRBJ2-3; 8 nucleotides match TRBD2. The CDR3 length is 17 residues. V was pared by 0 bases and J by 0 bases, with 5 bases of the junction left unmatched. CDR1 is SGHTA, CDR2 FQGNSA, per germline. The chain's CDR3 is CASSLALLAVSTDTQYF. The CDR3 coding sequence is TGTGCCAGCAGCTTAGCGCTACTAGCGGTGAGCACAGATACGCAGTATTTT.

This clone was recorded only once. This chain uses TRBV28 with TRBJ2-3; 9 nucleotides match TRBD2. Looked up from germline, CDR1 is MDHEN and CDR2 is SYDVKM. Trimming took 3 bases from V and 3 from J; bases not matched to a gene: 4. The CDR3 has 15 residues. CDR3 DNA: TGTGCCAGCAGTTTCGGGACTAGCAAGACAGATACGCAGTATTTT. This sequence encodes CASSFGTSKTDTQYF.

The rearrangement joins TRBV6-5 to TRBJ2-7; tentatively, D is TRBD2 (5 bases). The V gene's germline CDR1 is MNHEY and CDR2 SVGAGI. There are 13 residues in the CDR3. Trimming removed 8 bases from V and 2 bases from J, with 13 bases in between. The CDR3 DNA reads TGTGCCAGCGTATCGGGAATCCCCTACGAGCAGTACTTC. Protein sequence: CASVSGIPYEQYF.

This clone came up once. V gene TRBV2 combines with J gene TRBJ2-3; TRBD2 aligns across 8 bases. V shed 3 bases and J 1 base; nucleotides not matched to a gene: 3. This CDR3 is built from 15 residues. Per germline, CDR1 SNHLY and CDR2 FYNNEI. The CDR3 DNA follows: TGTGCCAGCAGTGAGCGGCGGGGGGGCACAGATACGCAGTATTTT. Protein: CASSERRGGTDTQYF.

Notes on this clone: At one boundary the junction diverges from the germline segment, which might be a read error. The rearrangement joins TRBV5-5 to TRBJ2-7; D not resolved. The CDR3 consists of 13 residues. CDR1 and CDR2 (germline): SGHKS, YYEKEE (reference sequence). CDR3 in amino acids: CASSPPSGSKPDF. Here the CDR3 DNA reads TGTGCCAGCAGCCCCCCGAGTGGTTCAAAACCCGACTTC.

The J gene is TRBJ1-2, the V gene TRBV6-4; 7 bases line up with TRBD1. This CDR3 spans 14 amino acids. Trimming at V came to 5 bases and at J to 0 bases, leaving 3 bases not matched to a gene. CDR1 is MRHNA and CDR2 is SNTAGT in the germline V gene. In nucleotides, the CDR3 is TGTGCCAGCAGTAGGGACAGAACTAACTATGGCTACACCTTC. Its translation is CASSRDRTNYGYTF.

This clone was picked up a small number of times. The V gene is TRBV5-1, the J gene TRBJ2-1, with 11 bases lining up with TRBD2. This CDR3 spans 16 amino acids. Germline V gene data show CDR1 as SGHRS and CDR2 as YFSETQ. V shed 4 bases and J 0 bases; nucleotides not matched to a gene: 3. In DNA form, the CDR3 reads TGCGCCAGCAGCCCAACTAGCGGGAGCTCCTACAATGAGCAGTTCTTC. Protein product: CASSPTSGSSYNEQFF.

The chain couples TRBV28 to TRBJ2-7; D is unresolved. This CDR3 comprises 12 residues. CDR1 and CDR2 (germline): MDHEN, SYDVKM. With 7 bases removed from V and 0 bases from J, the gap between germline ends came to 7 bases. CDR3 amino acids: CASKRASYEQYF. Here the CDR3 DNA reads TGTGCCAGCAAACGCGCCTCCTACGAGCAGTACTTC.

This chain uses TRBV5-6 with TRBJ2-1; 8 nucleotides match TRBD1. This CDR3 contains 16 residues. The germline V gene encodes CDR1 SGHDT and CDR2 YYEEEE. The V gene end was trimmed by 1 base and the J gene end by 1 base; junction bases not matched to a gene: 4. DNA for the CDR3: TGTGCCAGCAGCTTGCCAGGGGGCTTTTCCTACAATGAGCAGTTCTTC. This sequence encodes CASSLPGGFSYNEQFF.

V usage is TRBV6-5 and J usage is TRBJ1-1; 8 nucleotides line up with TRBD1. The CDR3 runs 11 residues. Germline CDR1 MNHEY, CDR2 SVGAGI. Trimming at V came to 9 bases and at J to 14 bases, leaving 11 bases not matched to a gene. CDR3 residues: CASQQGVRSFF. CDR3 DNA: TGTGCCAGTCAACAGGGGGTGCGGAGCTTCTTT.

V usage is TRBV2 and J usage is TRBJ2-7, with 7 positions matching TRBD2. J gave up 1 base and V 4 bases, and 7 bases lay outside the gene matches. Germline lookup yields CDR1 SNHLY and CDR2 FYNNEI. The CDR3 totals 15 residues. The CDR3 loop is CASSGLSSGSYEQYF. The CDR3 DNA reads as TGTGCCAGCAGTGGCCTGTCTAGCGGATCCTACGAGCAGTACTTC.

The chain recombines TRBV19 with TRBJ2-3; 8 bases map to TRBD1. The CDR3 contains 15 residues. V was clipped by 5 bases and J by 4 bases; unmatched bases: 8. Germline V gene data show CDR1 as LNHDA and CDR2 as SQIVND (reference sequence). CDR3 sequence reads: CASSSLDRAADTQYF. CDR3 DNA: TGTGCCAGTAGTTCCCTGGACAGGGCGGCAGATACGCAGTATTTT.

The genes are TRBV11-2 and TRBJ2-5; 7 bases fit TRBD1. CDR1 is SGHAT, CDR2 FQNNGV, per germline. The V and J ends lost 3 bases and 5 bases, in that order; junction bases with no gene match: 3. The length of the CDR3 is 13 residues. CDR3 in amino acids: CASSFDRDETQYF. The CDR3 coding sequence is TGTGCCAGCAGCTTCGACAGGGACGAGACCCAGTACTTC.

V usage is TRBV19 and J usage is TRBJ2-1, with D possibly TRBD2 on 5 matching bases. The CDR3 covers 12 residues. V lost 2 bases, J lost 7 bases, and 6 bases lay in between. The germline CDR1 and CDR2 sequences are LNHDA and SQIVND (reference sequence). DNA for the CDR3: TGTGCCAGTAGTATACCGGGAAATGAGCAGTTCTTC. Amino acid sequence: CASSIPGNEQFF.

The V and J genes are TRBV6-5 and TRBJ2-1; 11 positions match TRBD2. The CDR3 sequence is 16 residues long. V shed 4 bases, J shed 7 bases, and the junction held 9 bases outside the gene matches. Germline V lookup: CDR1 MNHEY, CDR2 SVGAGI. The CDR3 sequence is CASSSPLASGRNEQFF. CDR3 in DNA: TGTGCCAGCAGTTCCCCCCTGGCTAGCGGGAGGAATGAGCAGTTCTTC.

This clone was recorded once. The gene calls are TRBV5-6 and TRBJ1-2; possibly TRBD1 for D (6 bases). Germline V gene lookup returns CDR1 SGHDT and CDR2 YYEEEE. This CDR3 has 13 residues. Trimming pared 6 bases from V and 6 bases from J, leaving 15 bases between. The CDR3 nucleotides read TGTGCCAGCATTGGCGGGGGGGGCCATGGCTACACCTTC. This translates into CASIGGGGHGYTF.

The genes are TRBV15 and TRBJ2-7; TRBD2 might be the D (6 bases). Trimming removed 0 bases at V and 7 bases at J, with 10 bases between. Germline CDR1 is LNHNV and CDR2 is YYDKDF (reference sequence). CDR3 length equals 13 residues. In DNA, the CDR3 is TGTGCCACCAGCAGAGATCAAGGGAGGGAGCAGTACTTC. Translation gives CATSRDQGREQYF.

This chain uses TRBV29-1 with TRBJ2-3; 11 bases map to TRBD2. The CDR3 contains 13 residues. Germline CDR1 is SQVTM and CDR2 is ANQGSEA. Trimming cost V 6 bases and J 7 bases; bases outside gene matches: 6. The CDR3 DNA reads as TGCAGCGTGATAGCGGGAGGGGGAAATACGCAGTATTTT. Its translation: CSVIAGGGNTQYF.